The present TCR beta chain was sequenced within a study of Graves' ophthalmopathy and Graves' hyperthyroidism. Study outcomes and limitations: A 13-signature model separated ophthalmopathy from stable hyperthyroidism, almost 90% sensitivity, roughly 80% specificity.

Excluded: other autoimmune disease, uncontrolled infection, pregnancy or lactation. This clonotype occurred many times. Its antigen is unknown. CDR1 DFQATT and CDR2 SNEGSKA come from the germline V gene (reference sequence). CDR3 size: 11 residues. V lost 5 bases, J lost 6 bases, and 10 bases lay in between. CDR3 regions of TCR beta were amplified from RNA transcripts. The library came from an HTBI-primed first-round RT-PCR and a second-round multiplex PCR. TCRdb re-called the multiplex PCR reads with MiXCR, one entry per CDR3 protein. Seen here are 400,000 to 500,000 distinct CDR3 sequences, roughly 21% observed once, and the top ten hold under 3%.

The sequence came from a woman aged 18-29 years with stable Graves' hyperthyroidism. This chain links TRBV20-1 with TRBJ1-1; no clear D. The sequenced sample consisted of peripheral blood. The CDR3 protein is CSAAGIPEAFF. The CDR3 DNA sequence: TGCAGTGCTGCCGGGATCCCTGAAGCTTTCTTT.